This T cell receptor beta chain was documented in a study of blood T cell repertoires in COVID-19. Study-wide context: PBMCs, B-cell-depleted T cells, or T cells were the source of the cDNA or gDNA that made up the material.

This clone was found many times. Per the authors' pipeline: Reference gene primers were amplified, and this amplification served to estimate nucleated cell counts. Profiling relied on immunoSEQ multiplex PCR, and the TCRdb table lists in-frame clones only, not all of them. V, J and clone size are taken as reported in that table, and D and trimming were inferred from the DNA itself. The sample has roughly 120,000 clones; roughly four fifths are singletons. Enrollment of patients from Seattle took place during active infection, with longitudinal follow-up. V was pared by 1 base and J by 7 bases, with 13 bases between. Germline assignment: CDR1 MGHDK and CDR2 SYGVNS. CDR3 length equals 14 residues.

This rearrangement joins TRBV25-1 to TRBJ1-1, with D possibly being TRBD1 (5 bases). What was sequenced was peripheral blood. This TCR derives from a man at least 80 years old with COVID-19, enrolled during active disease. The CDR3 loop is CASSEWEGAFEAFF. CDR3 DNA: TGTGCCAGCAGTGAATGGGAAGGGGCCTTTGAAGCTTTCTTT.